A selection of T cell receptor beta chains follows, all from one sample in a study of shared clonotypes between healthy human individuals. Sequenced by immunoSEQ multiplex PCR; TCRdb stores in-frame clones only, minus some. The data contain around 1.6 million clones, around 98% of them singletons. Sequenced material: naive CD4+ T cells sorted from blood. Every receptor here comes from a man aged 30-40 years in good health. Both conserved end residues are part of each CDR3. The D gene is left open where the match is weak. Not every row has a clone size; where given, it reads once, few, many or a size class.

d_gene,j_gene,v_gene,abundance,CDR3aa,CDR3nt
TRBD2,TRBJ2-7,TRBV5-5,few,CASSPRGVRDEQYF,TGTGCCAGCAGCCCCCGGGGGGTCCGCGACGAGCAGTACTTC
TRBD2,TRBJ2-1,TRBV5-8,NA,CASSLAAGGYNEQFF,TGTGCCAGCAGCTTAGCAGCGGGAGGATACAATGAGCAGTTCTTC
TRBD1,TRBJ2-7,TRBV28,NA,CASTLPGQASYEQYF,TGTGCCAGCACCTTGCCGGGACAGGCCTCCTACGAGCAGTACTTC
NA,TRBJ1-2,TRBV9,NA,CASSTAHPNYGYTF,TGTGCCAGCAGCACCGCCCACCCTAACTATGGCTACACCTTC
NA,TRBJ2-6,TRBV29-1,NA,CSVPNQGGVGANVLTF,TGCAGCGTCCCCAATCAAGGGGGGGTTGGGGCCAACGTCCTGACTTTC
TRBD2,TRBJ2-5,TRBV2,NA,CASTLTGLAVHDTQYF,TGTGCCAGCACCCTAACGGGGCTAGCGGTCCATGATACCCAGTACTTC
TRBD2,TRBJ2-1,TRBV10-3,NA,CAIRTSGSEGEQFF,TGTGCCATCAGGACTAGCGGGAGTGAAGGTGAGCAGTTCTTC
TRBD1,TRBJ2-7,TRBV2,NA,CASSEFATGISYEQYF,TGTGCCAGCAGTGAATTCGCGACAGGGATTTCCTACGAGCAGTACTTC
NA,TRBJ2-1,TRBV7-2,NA,CASSLGGPTYNEQFF,TGTGCCAGCAGCTTAGGAGGGCCCACCTACAATGAGCAGTTCTTC
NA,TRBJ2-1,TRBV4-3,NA,CASSPSRGSLNEQFF,TGCGCCAGCAGCCCTTCCCGAGGCAGTCTTAATGAGCAGTTCTTC
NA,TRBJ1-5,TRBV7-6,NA,CASSLTSNQPQHF,TGTGCCAGCAGCTTAACGAGCAATCAGCCCCAGCATTTT
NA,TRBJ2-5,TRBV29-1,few,CSVEVNRQETQYF,TGCAGCGTTGAAGTAAACAGACAAGAGACCCAGTACTTC
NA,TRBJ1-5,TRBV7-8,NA,CASSLEGRTNQPQHF,TGTGCCAGCAGCTTAGAGGGACGGACAAATCAGCCCCAGCATTTT
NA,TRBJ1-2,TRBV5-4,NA,CASSQDRSYGYTF,TGTGCCAGCAGCCAGGACAGATCCTATGGCTACACCTTC
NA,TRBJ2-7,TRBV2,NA,CASRLDEQYF,TGTGCCAGCCGCCTCGACGAGCAGTACTTC
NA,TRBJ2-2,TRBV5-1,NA,CASSPRQTNTGELFF,TGCGCCAGCAGCCCTAGACAGACGAACACCGGGGAGCTGTTTTTT
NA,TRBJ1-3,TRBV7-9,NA,CAIIRLGGVGSGNTIYF,TGTGCCATCATCCGGCTCGGGGGAGTAGGCTCTGGAAACACCATATATTTT
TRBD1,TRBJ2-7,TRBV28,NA,CASSPKLDRFSYEQYF,TGTGCCAGCAGTCCTAAGCTGGACAGGTTCTCCTACGAGCAGTACTTC
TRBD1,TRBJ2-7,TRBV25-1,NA,CASSDPLTGTDSSYEQYF,TGTGCCAGCAGTGACCCCCTCACCGGGACAGACAGCTCCTACGAGCAGTACTTC
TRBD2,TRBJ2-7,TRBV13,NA,CASSWTSGSMTYEQYF,TGTGCCAGCAGCTGGACTAGCGGGAGCATGACCTACGAGCAGTACTTC
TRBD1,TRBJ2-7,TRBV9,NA,CASSKTGSSYEQYF,TGTGCCAGCAGCAAGACAGGGAGCTCCTACGAGCAGTACTTC
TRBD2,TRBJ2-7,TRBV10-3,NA,CAISAGLAGDGEQYF,TGTGCCATCAGTGCAGGACTAGCGGGAGATGGTGAGCAGTACTTC
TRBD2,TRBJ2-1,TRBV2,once,CASRPTSGNNEQFF,TGTGCCAGCAGGCCGACTAGCGGAAACAATGAGCAGTTCTTC
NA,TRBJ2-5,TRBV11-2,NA,CASSLAGLGRETQYF,TGTGCCAGCAGCTTAGCTGGGTTGGGGAGGGAGACCCAGTACTTC
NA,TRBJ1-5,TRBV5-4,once,CASSRGGHRVDNQPQHF,TGTGCCAGCAGCCGCGGGGGACACCGGGTGGACAATCAGCCCCAGCATTTT
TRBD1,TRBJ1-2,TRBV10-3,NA,CAISDPSTGINYGYTF,TGTGCCATCAGTGACCCTTCGACAGGGATTAACTATGGCTACACCTTC
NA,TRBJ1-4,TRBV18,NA,CASSATGPKSEKLFF,TGTGCCAGCTCAGCTACGGGGCCTAAGTCCGAAAAACTGTTTTTT
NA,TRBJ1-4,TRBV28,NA,CASSYQAGSEKLFF,TGTGCCAGCAGTTATCAGGCGGGGAGCGAAAAACTGTTTTTT
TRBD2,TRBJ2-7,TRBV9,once,CASSVGLAGGLREQYF,TGTGCCAGCAGCGTAGGGCTAGCGGGAGGGCTACGGGAGCAGTACTTC
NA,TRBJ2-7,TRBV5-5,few,CASSYSYEQYF,TGTGCCAGCAGCTACTCCTACGAGCAGTACTTC
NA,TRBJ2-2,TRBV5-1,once,CASASTLQNTGELFF,TGCGCCAGCGCTAGTACCCTACAGAACACCGGGGAGCTGTTTTTT
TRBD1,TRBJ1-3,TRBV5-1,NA,CASSFQPVTGTGARNTIYF,TGCGCCAGCAGCTTCCAACCGGTTACCGGGACAGGGGCGAGAAACACCATATATTTT
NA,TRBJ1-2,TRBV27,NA,CASSSLGPGVAYGYTF,TGTGCCAGCAGTTCCCTCGGGCCAGGGGTTGCCTATGGCTACACCTTC
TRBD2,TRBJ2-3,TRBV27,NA,CASRPAGVTDTQYF,TGTGCCAGCAGACCAGCGGGAGTCACAGATACGCAGTATTTT
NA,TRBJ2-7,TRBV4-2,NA,CASSHNDRDLRYEQYF,TGTGCCAGCAGCCATAATGACCGGGACCTGCGCTACGAGCAGTACTTC
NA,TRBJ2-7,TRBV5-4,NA,CASSLGGDSSEQYF,TGTGCCAGCAGCTTGGGGGGGGACTCCTCCGAGCAGTACTTC
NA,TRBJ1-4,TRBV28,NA,CASSLLSGDSEKLFF,TGTGCCAGCAGTTTATTGTCGGGGGATAGTGAAAAACTGTTTTTT
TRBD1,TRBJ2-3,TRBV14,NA,CASSHGKGWTGDTDTQYF,TGTGCCAGCAGCCACGGGAAGGGTTGGACAGGGGACACAGATACGCAGTATTTT
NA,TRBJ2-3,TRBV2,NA,CASTDVRDLFTDTQYF,TGTGCCAGCACCGACGTACGGGACTTGTTCACAGATACGCAGTATTTT
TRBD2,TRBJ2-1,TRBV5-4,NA,CASSRGLVDNEQFF,TGTGCCAGCAGCCGGGGACTAGTGGACAATGAGCAGTTCTTC
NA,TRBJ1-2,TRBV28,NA,CASMRVGGYTF,TGTGCCAGCATGAGGGTAGGGGGCTACACCTTC
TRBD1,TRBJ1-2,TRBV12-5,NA,CASAKTGEGGYTF,TGTGCTAGTGCCAAGACAGGGGAAGGTGGCTACACCTTC
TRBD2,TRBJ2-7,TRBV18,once,CASSREGPNEQYF,TGTGCCAGCTCACGGGAGGGCCCCAACGAGCAGTACTTC
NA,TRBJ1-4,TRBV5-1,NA,CASSLGPGIGEKLFF,TGCGCCAGCAGCTTGGGTCCAGGGATCGGTGAAAAACTGTTTTTT
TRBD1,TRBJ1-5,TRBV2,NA,CASSEDRPPQPQHF,TGTGCCAGCAGTGAGGACAGGCCTCCTCAGCCCCAGCATTTT
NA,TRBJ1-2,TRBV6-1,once,CASTLRRGPYGYTF,TGTGCCAGCACCCTACGGAGGGGTCCCTATGGCTACACCTTC
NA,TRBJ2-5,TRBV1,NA,CTSSQDWEREGREETQYF,TGCACCAGCAGCCAAGATTGGGAGCGGGAGGGCCGTGAAGAGACCCAGTACTTC
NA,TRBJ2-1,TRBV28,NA,CASRYPGPKDNEQFF,TGTGCCAGCAGATATCCGGGCCCAAAAGACAATGAGCAGTTCTTC
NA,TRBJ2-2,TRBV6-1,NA,CASSALRNGGELFF,TGTGCCAGCAGTGCCTTGCGGAACGGCGGGGAGCTGTTTTTT
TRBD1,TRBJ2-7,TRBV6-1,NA,CASRDRGALNYEQYF,TGTGCCAGCAGGGACAGGGGCGCACTAAACTACGAGCAGTACTTC
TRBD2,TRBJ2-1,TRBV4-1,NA,CASSQPAGGPQLFF,TGCGCCAGCAGCCAACCAGCGGGAGGGCCTCAGTTGTTCTTC
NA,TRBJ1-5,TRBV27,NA,CASSLRVGGAGNQPQHF,TGTGCCAGCAGTTTAAGGGTCGGGGGGGCAGGGAATCAGCCCCAGCATTTT
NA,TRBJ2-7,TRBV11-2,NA,CASSLVWRDEQYF,TGTGCCAGCAGCTTAGTCTGGAGAGACGAGCAGTACTTC
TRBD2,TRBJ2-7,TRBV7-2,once,CASRVAGVSYEQYF,TGTGCCAGCAGAGTAGCGGGAGTCTCCTACGAGCAGTACTTC
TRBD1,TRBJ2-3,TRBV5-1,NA,CASSLGTGTGITDTQYF,TGCGCCAGCAGCTTGGGCACCGGGACAGGGATCACAGATACGCAGTATTTT
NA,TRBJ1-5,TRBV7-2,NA,CASSLVSSNQPQHF,TGTGCCAGCAGCTTAGTTAGTAGCAATCAGCCCCAGCATTTT
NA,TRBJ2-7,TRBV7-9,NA,CASSLFPDSLSYEQYF,TGTGCCAGCAGCTTATTTCCGGACAGTTTGTCCTACGAGCAGTACTTC
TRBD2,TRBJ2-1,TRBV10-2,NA,CASKTSSGAYNEQFF,TGCGCCAGCAAGACATCTAGCGGGGCCTACAATGAGCAGTTCTTC
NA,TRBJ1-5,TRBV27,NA,CASGRSRSNQPQHF,TGTGCCAGCGGGAGAAGTAGGAGCAATCAGCCCCAGCATTTT
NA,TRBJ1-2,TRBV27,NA,CASRPYRGPKIYGYTF,TGTGCCAGCAGACCTTACCGGGGGCCGAAAATATATGGCTACACCTTC